Below, 21 T cell receptor beta chains from the same sample are listed, as sequenced in a study of OX40 agonist ivuxolimab in advanced cancers. Profiled with immunoSEQ multiplex PCR; TCRdb holds only in-frame clones, not every one. Seen here are over 40,000 clones, more than 65% observed once, and the top ten hold less than 4%. The sample was CD4+ or CD8+ T cells sorted from blood, taken in a trial of the OX40 agonist ivuxolimab. These receptors all stem from an adult with an advanced solid tumor such as melanoma, head and neck, liver or kidney cancer.

This clone has just one count. The chain uses TRBV2 and TRBJ1-1; maybe TRBD1 (5 bases). The CDR3 consists of 14 residues. V shed 7 bases and J shed 4 bases, with 16 bases lying between them. Germline CDR1 SNHLY, CDR2 FYNNEI. The DNA for the CDR3 is TGTGCCAGCACTCTACCCAAGGGGCGCACTGAAGCTTTCTTT. Translation gives CASTLPKGRTEAFF.

V gene TRBV7-2 combines with J gene TRBJ1-6; tentatively, D is TRBD1 (6 bases). This CDR3 comprises 15 residues. Germline-derived CDR1 and CDR2 are SGHTA and FQGNSA. Trimming cost V 5 bases and J 7 bases, with 15 bases left between them. The CDR3 DNA is TGTGCCAGCAGCGTACACAGGGCAACGAATTCACCCCTCCACTTT. Residues: CASSVHRATNSPLHF.

This clone was found once. The CDR3 reads CASRKTSTDTQYF. DNA for the CDR3: TGTGCCAGCAGAAAGACAAGCACAGATACGCAGTATTTT. The rearrangement joins TRBV6-1 to TRBJ2-3; D gene unclear. Trimming shortened V by 6 bases and J by 0 bases, and 7 bases separated the two germline ends. There are 13 residues in the CDR3. Germline lookup yields CDR1 MNHNS and CDR2 SASEGT.

The chain has TRBV29-1 and TRBJ1-2; perhaps TRBD1 as D (5 bases). From germline, CDR1 is SQVTM and CDR2 ANQGSEA. This CDR3 region has 14 residues. Trimming removed 7 bases from V and 4 bases from J, with 19 bases in between. The CDR3 is CSAEDRLRVYGYTF. In DNA form, the CDR3 reads TGCAGCGCCGAGGATCGCCTCAGGGTCTATGGCTACACCTTC. Using reference TRBV29-1 and TRBJ1-2 for the parts outside the CDR3, the full variable domain is SAVISQKPSRDICQRGTSLTIQCQVDSQVTMMFWYRQQPGQSLTLIATANQGSEATYESGFVIDKFPISRPNLTFSTLTVSNMSPEDSSIYLCSAEDRLRVYGYTFGSGTRLTVV.

V and J are TRBV19 and TRBJ2-3; possible D gene TRBD2, 6 bases. The V end was cut by 7 bases, the J end by 0 bases, with 11 bases between. Looked up from germline, CDR1 is LNHDA and CDR2 is SQIVND (reference sequence). The CDR3 is 14 amino acids. The CDR3 is CASKMGGSTDTQYF. DNA of the CDR3: TGTGCCAGTAAGATGGGGGGTAGCACAGATACGCAGTATTTT. The whole variable domain, remainder taken from reference TRBV19 and TRBJ2-3, is DGGITQSPKYLFRKEGQNVTLSCEQNLNHDAMYWYRQDPGQGLRLIYYSQIVNDFQKGDIAEGYSVSREKKESFPLTVTSAQKNPTAFYLCASKMGGSTDTQYFGPGTRLTVL.

This clone turned up a few times. The rearrangement joins TRBV11-2 to TRBJ2-5; the D is unclear. The V and J ends lost 1 base and 2 bases respectively, with 8 bases between them. Per germline, CDR1 SGHAT and CDR2 FQNNGV. The CDR3 consists of 14 residues. The CDR3: CASSLGKGQETQYF. The CDR3 coding sequence is TGTGCCAGCAGCTTAGGAAAGGGACAAGAGACCCAGTACTTC.

The V gene is TRBV7-2, the J gene TRBJ2-7; 11 nucleotides align to TRBD2. CDR3 length: 15 amino acids. V dropped 2 bases and J dropped 6; count of bases not matched to a gene: 6. CDR1 and CDR2 from the germline V gene are SGHTA and FQGNSA. The CDR3 bases are TGTGCCAGCAGCTTACCCCTAGCGGGGGGCGGCGAGCAGTACTTC. This codes for CASSLPLAGGGEQYF.

V gene TRBV2 combines with J gene TRBJ1-6; D not certain. CDR3 length equals 15 residues. Germline assignment: CDR1 SNHLY and CDR2 FYNNEI. Trimming cost V 1 base and J 7 bases, with 11 bases left between them. CDR3 loop: CASSEVGIYNSPLHF. DNA of the CDR3: TGTGCCAGCAGTGAAGTGGGTATCTACAATTCACCCCTCCACTTT.

The V and J genes are TRBV6-5 and TRBJ1-1, with D perhaps TRBD1 (5 bases). Germline values: CDR1 MNHEY, CDR2 SVGAGI. The CDR3 runs 16 residues. Trimming took off 0 bases at V and 3 bases at J, with 14 bases between the two ends. In DNA form, the CDR3 reads TGTGCCAGCAGTTACTCTGCTTTTGAGGGGTACACTGAAGCTTTCTTT. Protein sequence: CASSYSAFEGYTEAFF.

The J gene is TRBJ2-4, the V gene TRBV2; 7 bases match TRBD2. Germline lookup yields CDR1 SNHLY and CDR2 FYNNEI. The CDR3 extends over 15 amino acids. V trimming: 3 bases; J trimming: 1 base; junction bases outside the gene matches: 3. CDR3 sequence reads: CASSDGRGAKNIQYF. CDR3 nucleotide sequence: TGTGCCAGCAGTGACGGGCGGGGGGCCAAAAACATTCAGTACTTC.

The V gene is TRBV11-2, the J gene TRBJ2-1; 9 bases align to TRBD2. Germline lookup yields CDR1 SGHAT and CDR2 FQNNGV. V shed 9 bases, J shed 6 bases, and the junction held 6 bases outside the gene matches. This CDR3 spans 13 amino acids. CDR3 bases: TGTGCCAGTAGGGCGGGGGGGCGCAATGAGCAGTTCTTC. It yields the protein CASRAGGRNEQFF.

V gene TRBV28 combines with J gene TRBJ1-2, with a tentative D call TRBD1 (6 bases). V was trimmed by 3 bases and J by 7 bases, leaving 21 bases between them. This CDR3 spans 16 amino acids. Per the germline V gene, CDR1 is MDHEN and CDR2 is SYDVKM. The CDR3 nucleotides are TGTGCCAGCAGTTTCGTCGGTAGGGGGTCCTCGTCTGGCTACACCTTC. Encoded protein: CASSFVGRGSSSGYTF.

The chain has TRBV11-2 and TRBJ2-1, with D possibly TRBD2 on 5 matching bases. The length of the CDR3 is 15 residues. CDR1 and CDR2 (germline): SGHAT, FQNNGV. V gave up 5 bases and J gave up 5 bases, with 16 bases separating them. The CDR3 nucleotides read TGTGCCAGCAGCATAGGACTCCTCGTGGACAATGAGCAGTTCTTC. It translates to CASSIGLLVDNEQFF.

This chain joins TRBV19 and TRBJ2-1; 7 bases align to TRBD1. V lost 2 bases and J lost 7; bases outside the gene matches: 2. The CDR3 runs 13 residues. The germline gives CDR1 LNHDA, CDR2 SQIVND (reference sequence). CDR3 amino acids: CASSISRGNEQFF. CDR3 bases: TGTGCCAGTAGTATATCCAGGGGGAATGAGCAGTTCTTC.

This clone was seen a single time. The V and J genes are TRBV10-3 and TRBJ1-1, with 8 bases that match TRBD1. V shed 0 bases and J 7 bases; nucleotides not matched to a gene: 4. This CDR3 comprises 14 residues. Germline lookup yields CDR1 ENHRY and CDR2 SYGVKD. The CDR3 bases are TGTGCCATCAGTGAGTCGTGGACAGGGAGTGAAGCTTTCTTT. Translating gives CAISESWTGSEAFF.

The gene calls are TRBV19 and TRBJ2-5; D is possibly TRBD1 (5 bases). The CDR3 extends over 14 amino acids. CDR1 and CDR2 (germline): LNHDA, SQIVND (reference sequence). Trimming pared 5 bases from V and 6 bases from J, leaving 16 bases between. CDR3: CASSSSGAGKTQYF. In DNA form, the CDR3 reads TGTGCCAGTAGTTCCTCTGGGGCAGGGAAGACCCAGTACTTC.

The rearrangement links TRBV6-4 to TRBJ2-2; possible D gene TRBD2, 5 bases. Germline V gene sequence: CDR1 MRHNA, CDR2 SNTAGT. The V end was cut by 4 bases, the J end by 5 bases, with 11 bases between. The CDR3 runs to 14 residues. The CDR3 protein is CASSGSPGTGELFF. The CDR3 DNA sequence: TGTGCCAGCAGTGGTAGCCCGGGAACCGGGGAGCTGTTTTTT.

This chain connects TRBV2 to TRBJ2-2; 7 nucleotides agree with TRBD2. V lost 7 bases to trimming and J lost 1 base; unmatched junction nucleotides: 3. Looked up from germline, CDR1 is SNHLY and CDR2 is FYNNEI. The CDR3 covers 14 residues. The CDR3 here is CASKAGVNTGELFF. CDR3 sequence (DNA): TGTGCCAGCAAGGCGGGAGTGAACACCGGGGAGCTGTTTTTT.

The rearrangement uses TRBV5-1 and TRBJ2-5; D gene uncertain. The length of the CDR3 is 13 residues. The ends were cut back, 3 bases at V and 3 bases at J, with 9 bases in the middle. The germline V gene encodes CDR1 SGHRS and CDR2 YFSETQ. The CDR3 sequence: CASSSSPEETQYF. CDR3 DNA: TGCGCCAGCAGCTCCAGCCCGGAAGAGACCCAGTACTTC.

V is TRBV4-3 and J is TRBJ2-1; tentatively, D is TRBD1 (6 bases). Germline assignment: CDR1 LGHNA and CDR2 YSLEER. V lost 0 bases, J lost 2 bases, and 20 bases lay in between. This CDR3 contains 19 residues. For the CDR3, the DNA is TGCGCCAGCAGCCAAGATCTAGGATCGGGACAACTAACCTACAATGAGCAGTTCTTC. Residues: CASSQDLGSGQLTYNEQFF.

The count of this clone is one. V and J are TRBV29-1 and TRBJ2-7; TRBD1 agrees at 9 bases. V lost 6 bases to trimming and J lost 4 bases; unmatched junction nucleotides: 19. CDR1 and CDR2 (germline): SQVTM, ANQGSEA. There are 17 residues in the CDR3. CDR3 loop: CSVLAVKLTGGKYEQYF. The CDR3, as DNA: TGCAGCGTCCTAGCGGTTAAATTAACAGGGGGCAAGTACGAGCAGTACTTC.